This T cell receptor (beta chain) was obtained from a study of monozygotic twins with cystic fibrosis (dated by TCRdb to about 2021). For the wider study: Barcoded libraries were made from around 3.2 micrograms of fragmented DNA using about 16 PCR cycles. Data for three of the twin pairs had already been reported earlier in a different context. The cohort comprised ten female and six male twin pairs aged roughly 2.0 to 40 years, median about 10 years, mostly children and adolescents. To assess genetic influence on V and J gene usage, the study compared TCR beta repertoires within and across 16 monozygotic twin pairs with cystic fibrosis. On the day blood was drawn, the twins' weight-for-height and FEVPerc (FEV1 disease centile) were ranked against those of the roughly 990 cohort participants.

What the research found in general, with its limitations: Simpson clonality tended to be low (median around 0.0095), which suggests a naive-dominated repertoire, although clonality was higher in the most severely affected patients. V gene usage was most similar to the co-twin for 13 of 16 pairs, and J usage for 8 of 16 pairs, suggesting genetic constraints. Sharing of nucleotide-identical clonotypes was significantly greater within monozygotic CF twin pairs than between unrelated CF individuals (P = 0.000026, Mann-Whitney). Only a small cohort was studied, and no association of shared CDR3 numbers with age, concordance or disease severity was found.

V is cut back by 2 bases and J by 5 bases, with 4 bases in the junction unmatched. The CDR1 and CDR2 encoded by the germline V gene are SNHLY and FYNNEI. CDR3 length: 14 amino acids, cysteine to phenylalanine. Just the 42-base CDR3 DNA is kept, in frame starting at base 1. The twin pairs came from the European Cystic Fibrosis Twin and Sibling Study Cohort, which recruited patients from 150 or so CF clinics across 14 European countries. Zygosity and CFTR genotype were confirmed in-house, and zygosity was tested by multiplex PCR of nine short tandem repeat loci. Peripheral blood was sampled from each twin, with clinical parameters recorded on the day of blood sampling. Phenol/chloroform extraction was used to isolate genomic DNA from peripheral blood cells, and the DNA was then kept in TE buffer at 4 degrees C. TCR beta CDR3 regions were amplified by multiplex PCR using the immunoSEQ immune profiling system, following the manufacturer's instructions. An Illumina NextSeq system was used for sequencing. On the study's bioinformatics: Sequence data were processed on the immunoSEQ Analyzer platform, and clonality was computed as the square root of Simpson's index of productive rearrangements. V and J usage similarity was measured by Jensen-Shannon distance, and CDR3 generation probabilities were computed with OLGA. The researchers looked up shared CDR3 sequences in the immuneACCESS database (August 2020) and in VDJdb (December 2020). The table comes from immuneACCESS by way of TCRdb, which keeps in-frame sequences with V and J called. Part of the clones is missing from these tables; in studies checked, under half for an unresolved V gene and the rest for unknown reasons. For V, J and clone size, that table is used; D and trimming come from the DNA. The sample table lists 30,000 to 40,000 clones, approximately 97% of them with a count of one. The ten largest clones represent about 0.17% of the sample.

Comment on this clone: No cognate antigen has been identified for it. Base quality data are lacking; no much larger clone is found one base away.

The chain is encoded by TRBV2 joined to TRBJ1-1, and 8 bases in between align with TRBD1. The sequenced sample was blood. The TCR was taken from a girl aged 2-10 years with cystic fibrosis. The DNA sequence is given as TGTGCCAGCAGTGAAACAGGGGGGTATACTGAAGCTTTCTTT. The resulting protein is CASSETGGYTEAFF. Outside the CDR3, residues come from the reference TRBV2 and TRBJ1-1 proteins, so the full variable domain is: EPEVTQTPSHQVTQMGQEVILRCVPISNHLYFYWYRQILGQKVEFLVSFYNNEISEKSEIFDDQFSVERPDGSNFTLKIRSTKLEDSAMYFCASSETGGYTEAFFGQGTRLTVV.